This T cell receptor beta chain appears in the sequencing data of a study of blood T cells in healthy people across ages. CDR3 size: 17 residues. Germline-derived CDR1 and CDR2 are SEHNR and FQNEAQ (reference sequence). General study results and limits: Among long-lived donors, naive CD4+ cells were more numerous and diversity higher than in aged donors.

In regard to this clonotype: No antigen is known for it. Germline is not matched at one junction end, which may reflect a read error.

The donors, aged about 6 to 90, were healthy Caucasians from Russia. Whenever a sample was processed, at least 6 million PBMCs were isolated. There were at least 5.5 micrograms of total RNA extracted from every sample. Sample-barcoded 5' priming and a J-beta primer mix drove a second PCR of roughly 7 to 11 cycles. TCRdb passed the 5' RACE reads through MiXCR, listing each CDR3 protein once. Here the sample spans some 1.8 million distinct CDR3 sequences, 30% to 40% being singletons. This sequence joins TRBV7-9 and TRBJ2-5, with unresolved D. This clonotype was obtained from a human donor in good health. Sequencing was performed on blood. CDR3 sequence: CASSLATTTPYQGTQYF. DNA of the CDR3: TGTGCCAGCAGCTTAGCGACGACAACTCCGTACCAAGGGACCCAGTACTTC.